This T cell receptor beta chain emerged from a study of healthy donors' naive CD4 and CD8 T cells. Starting from roughly 0.45 ug of total RNA, TCR libraries were made with linear amplification. TCRdb processed the reads anew with MiXCR; each CDR3 protein has one entry. The table includes 180,000 or so distinct CDR3 sequences, under 85% detected once. Germline-derived CDR1 and CDR2 are SNHLY and FYNNEI. CDR3 length: 16 residues. V was cut by 7 bases and J by 2 bases, with 18 bases left in between. The gene calls are TRBV2 and TRBJ2-1; D tentatively fits TRBD1 or TRBD2 (5 bases each). The receptor comes from a pool of human donors in good health; the sample pools cells from several healthy donors. The material sequenced was naive CD4+ and CD8+ T cells sorted from blood, pooled from several donors. DNA of the CDR3: TGTGCCAGCATGAGGAGTCAGGGACCCACCTACAATGAGCAGTTCTTC. It codes for CASMRSQGPTYNEQFF.